These T cell receptor beta chains were read from a single sample in a study of radiotherapy plus CTLA-4 blockade in lung cancer. Libraries were prepared by immunoSEQ multiplex PCR; TCRdb keeps only in-frame clonotypes and omits some of them. This sample has tens of thousands of clones, with roughly two thirds found just once. The sequencing used peripheral blood, collected from a patient treated with radiotherapy plus ipilimumab. These TCRs come from a human donor with non-small cell lung cancer who had stable disease on radiotherapy plus ipilimumab. The CDR3 runs from the conserved cysteine through the conserved F or W. The D gene is left open where the match is weak. Size values are once, few and many counts, or a class for expanded clones, and some rows have none.

J	D	V	size	CDR3	DNA
TRBJ1-2	TRBD1	TRBV7-2	.	CASSPQTGNYGYTF	TGTGCCAGCAGCCCACAGACAGGGAACTATGGCTACACCTTC
TRBJ2-1	.	TRBV7-2	.	CASSLAPDRYNEQFF	TGTGCCAGCAGCTTAGCGCCGGACAGATACAATGAGCAGTTCTTC
TRBJ2-5	TRBD1	TRBV9	.	CASSPGTGKETQYF	TGTGCCAGCAGCCCAGGGACAGGAAAAGAGACCCAGTACTTC
TRBJ2-2	.	TRBV5-1	.	CASSLAEGTGELFF	TGCGCCAGCAGCCTAGCAGAGGGCACCGGGGAGCTGTTTTTT
TRBJ2-7	.	TRBV27	.	CASSFSDSYEQYF	TGTGCCAGCAGTTTCTCGGACAGCTACGAGCAGTACTTC
TRBJ1-2	.	TRBV5-1	.	CASSLGAQGNYGYTF	TGCGCCAGCAGCTTGGGTGCCCAGGGAAATTATGGCTACACCTTC
TRBJ2-1	TRBD2	TRBV4-1	few	CASSHPPDLAGGASYNEQFF	TGCGCCAGCAGCCACCCCCCCGACCTAGCGGGGGGTGCGTCCTACAATGAGCAGTTCTTC
TRBJ2-5	.	TRBV12-5	.	CASALSGETQYF	TGTGCTAGTGCCTTATCCGGGGAGACCCAGTACTTC
TRBJ2-3	TRBD2	TRBV5-6	.	CASSSRTSGGVGIDTQYF	TGTGCCAGCAGCTCCAGGACTAGCGGGGGGGTCGGGATCGATACGCAGTATTTT
TRBJ1-4	.	TRBV4-1	.	CASSQGVLRELFF	TGCGCCAGCAGCCAAGGGGTATTACGGGAACTGTTTTTT
TRBJ1-1	.	TRBV6-6	.	CASSVQQGSEAFF	TGTGCCAGCAGCGTGCAACAGGGCTCAGAAGCTTTCTTT
TRBJ2-7	TRBD2	TRBV11-2	.	CASSLAPGRVYF	TGTGCCAGCAGCTTAGCCCCAGGGAGGGTGTACTTC
TRBJ1-1	.	TRBV4-1	.	CASSQVFLRGDTEAFF	TGCGCCAGCAGCCAAGTGTTCCTCCGCGGGGACACTGAAGCTTTCTTT
TRBJ2-7	.	TRBV29-1	.	CSVEEYGGNEQYF	TGCAGCGTTGAAGAATATGGGGGCAACGAGCAGTACTTC
TRBJ2-5	TRBD1	TRBV10-3	.	CAVNRGPGETQYF	TGTGCCGTGAACAGGGGCCCAGGAGAGACCCAGTACTTC
TRBJ2-5	TRBD2	TRBV4-1	.	CASSQDPLAGGRGTQYF	TGCGCCAGCAGCCAAGACCCCCTAGCGGGGGGCCGGGGGACCCAGTACTTC
TRBJ2-7	.	TRBV7-2	.	CASSLSSGAKEYF	TGTGCCAGCAGCTTATCGTCGGGTGCAAAGGAGTACTTC
TRBJ2-1	.	TRBV7-2	.	CASSLSYYNEQFF	TGTGCCAGCAGCTTATCCTACTACAATGAGCAGTTCTTC
TRBJ1-1	TRBD1	TRBV5-4	.	CASSLKQGAVSEAFF	TGTGCCAGCAGCTTGAAACAGGGGGCGGTTAGTGAAGCTTTCTTT
TRBJ2-1	.	TRBV4-1	.	CASSPGQISGDEQFF	TGCGCCAGCAGCCCCGGACAGATAAGCGGGGATGAGCAGTTCTTC
TRBJ2-7	.	TRBV5-1	.	CASSLQGLYEQYF	TGCGCCAGCAGCTTGCAGGGCCTCTACGAGCAGTACTTC
TRBJ2-3	.	TRBV5-6	.	CASSRPGMGLGTDTQYF	TGTGCCAGCAGCCGCCCGGGTATGGGTCTTGGCACAGATACGCAGTATTTT
TRBJ1-6	.	TRBV19	.	CASSRGQQSPLHF	TGTGCCAGTAGTAGGGGGCAACAATCACCCCTCCACTTT
TRBJ2-7	.	TRBV18	.	CASSPGQSAYEQYF	TGTGCCAGCTCACCTGGACAGTCCGCCTACGAGCAGTACTTC
TRBJ2-5	TRBD2	TRBV7-9	.	CASSAWSTSGKETQYF	TGTGCCAGCAGCGCATGGAGTACTAGCGGTAAAGAGACCCAGTACTTC
TRBJ2-7	TRBD1	TRBV6-4	.	CASRDRTETYEQYF	TGTGCCAGCAGGGACAGGACAGAAACCTACGAGCAGTACTTC
TRBJ1-6	.	TRBV6-4	.	CASSPEGHYNSPLHF	TGTGCCAGCAGCCCCGAAGGACATTATAATTCACCCCTCCACTTT
TRBJ1-1	TRBD1	TRBV11-3	.	CASSSPLTGGATFF	TGTGCCAGCAGCTCTCCACTAACAGGGGGCGCGACTTTCTTT
TRBJ1-2	TRBD1	TRBV29-1	.	CSVTTGGGYTF	TGCAGCGTTACGACAGGGGGCGGCTACACCTTC
TRBJ2-5	TRBD2	TRBV7-9	.	CASSLAGLAGKRTQYF	TGTGCCAGCAGCTTAGCAGGGCTAGCGGGGAAGAGGACCCAGTACTTC
TRBJ2-2	TRBD1	TRBV4-3	few	CASSQAEGARGELFF	TGCGCCAGCAGCCAAGCCGAGGGGGCGCGCGGGGAGCTGTTTTTT
TRBJ1-1	.	TRBV6-1	.	CASSVLGFWEAFF	TGTGCCAGCAGTGTTCTGGGCTTCTGGGAGGCTTTCTTT